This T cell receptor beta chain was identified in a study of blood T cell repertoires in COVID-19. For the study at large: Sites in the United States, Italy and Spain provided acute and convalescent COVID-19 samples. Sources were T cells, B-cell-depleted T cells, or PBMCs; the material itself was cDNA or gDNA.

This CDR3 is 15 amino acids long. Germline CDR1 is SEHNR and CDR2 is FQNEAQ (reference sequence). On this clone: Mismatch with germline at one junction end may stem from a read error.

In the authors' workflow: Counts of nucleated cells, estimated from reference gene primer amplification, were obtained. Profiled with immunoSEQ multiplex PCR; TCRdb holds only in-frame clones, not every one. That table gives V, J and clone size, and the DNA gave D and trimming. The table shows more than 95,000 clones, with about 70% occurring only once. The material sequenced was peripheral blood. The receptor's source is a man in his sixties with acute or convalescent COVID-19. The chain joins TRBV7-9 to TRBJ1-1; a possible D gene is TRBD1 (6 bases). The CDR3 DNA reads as TGTGCCAGCAGCCTAGCTTCGAATAGGGGGACTGAAGCTTTCTTT. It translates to CASSLASNRGTEAFF.